This TCR beta chain stems from a study of cytomegalovirus exposure and HLA in healthy donors. In the study overall: Earlier, 150 million to 200 million T cells were analyzed, and 95 million to 140 million unique TCR beta sequences were found among them.

Findings and caveats of the study: In vitro checks showed that a few CMV-associated chains really do target CMV antigens. With high specificity and sensitivity, the classifier reportedly diagnosed cytomegalovirus status. Indistinguishability led to the exclusion of some V segments, TRBV6-2 and TRBV6-3 included.

Both 60 Vbeta primers and 13 Jbeta primers went into the PCR. This table comes from immunoSEQ multiplex PCR, and its TCRdb copy is limited to in-frame clones, with some not included. The sample records about 190,000 clones, more than 75% being singletons. Comment on this clone: As yet, its antigen is unknown.

The CDR3 length is 18 residues. This receptor was taken from a man aged 40-55 years in good health and CMV-seropositive. The genes are TRBV21-1 and TRBJ2-5; TRBD1 is the table's D call, not checked against the DNA. TRBV21-1 is given as a pseudogene. Sequencing was carried out using PBMCs. The CDR3, as DNA: TGTGCCAGAGGAGTACCCGCCCCGACGGACAGGGAAGAGGAGACCCAGTACTTC. Residues: CARGVPAPTDREEETQYF.